This T cell receptor beta chain was documented in a study of shared clonotypes between healthy human individuals. In the study overall: Each donor's CD8 memory used one plate, CD8 naive two, each CD4 subset three. Study-level results: Only blood underwent sampling, and tissue repertoires likely differ. Between a handful of donors, naive CD4 clonotypes were shared at a level of around 5.2%.

Per sorted-subset replicate PCR, input was approximately 210 ng DNA, representing 30,000 to 35,000 T cell genomes. Generated by immunoSEQ multiplex PCR, the TCRdb table keeps only in-frame clones and is missing some. Here the sample spans about 2 million clones, around 96% being singletons. The CDR3 length is 13 residues. Trimming removed 2 bases at V and 2 bases at J, with 7 bases between. Germline loops: CDR1 MNHEY, CDR2 SMNVEV (reference sequence). Only CD45RO-negative cells positively selected for CCR7 counted as naive CD8 cells, so terminally differentiated effector memory CD45RA+ cells were excluded. Of note for this clone: Its specificity is not known. This sample includes further DNA sequences coding for the same CDR3.

The rearrangement joins TRBV27 to TRBJ2-7, with D unresolved. The sequenced material came from naive CD8+ T cells sorted from blood. This receptor was obtained from a man between 18 and 29 years old in good health. This CDR3 is CASSLSRTYEQYF. CDR3 nucleotides: TGTGCCAGCAGTTTAAGCAGGACCTACGAGCAGTACTTC.